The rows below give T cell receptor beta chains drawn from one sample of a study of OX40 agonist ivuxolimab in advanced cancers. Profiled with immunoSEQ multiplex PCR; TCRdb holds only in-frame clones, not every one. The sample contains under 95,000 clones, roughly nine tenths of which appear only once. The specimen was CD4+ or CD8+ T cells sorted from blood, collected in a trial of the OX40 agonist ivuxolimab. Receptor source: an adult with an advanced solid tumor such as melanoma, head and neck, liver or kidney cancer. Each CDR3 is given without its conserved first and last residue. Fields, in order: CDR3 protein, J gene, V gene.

CDR3 protein: ASSFAGASGANVLT
J gene: TRBJ2-6
V gene: TRBV5-1

CDR3 protein: ASSRGTGVYEQF
J gene: TRBJ2-1
V gene: TRBV19

CDR3 protein: ASTNPGQGSEAF
J gene: TRBJ1-1
V gene: TRBV5-1

CDR3 protein: ASTDRGQETQY
J gene: TRBJ2-5
V gene: TRBV25-1

CDR3 protein: ASSRTVTDTQY
J gene: TRBJ2-3
V gene: TRBV19

CDR3 protein: ASSLGGGGSNQPQH
J gene: TRBJ1-5
V gene: TRBV7-6

CDR3 protein: ASSPPLGSGANVLT
J gene: TRBJ2-6
V gene: TRBV18

CDR3 protein: ASSLGTGRNQPQH
J gene: TRBJ1-5
V gene: TRBV5-1

CDR3 protein: ASSLDGGLGTEAF
J gene: TRBJ1-1
V gene: TRBV11-2

CDR3 protein: ASSQTGRNQPQH
J gene: TRBJ1-5
V gene: TRBV2

CDR3 protein: ASSFSERAQH
J gene: TRBJ1-5
V gene: TRBV5-8